Each of the 27 T cell receptor beta chains below was sequenced from the same sample in a study of blood T cell repertoires in COVID-19. The method was immunoSEQ multiplex PCR; TCRdb's version includes in-frame clones alone and lacks a portion of them. The sample consists of over 140,000 clones, roughly 80% of them appearing once. Sequencing was done on a sample of peripheral blood. These receptors all stem from a woman aged 50 to 60 with active or convalescent COVID-19.

This clone has more than one count but fewer than ten. The same CDR3 arises from other DNA sequences in this sample as well. The CDR3 is CASSRQGTNTEAFF. For the CDR3, the DNA is TGTGCCAGCAGCCGCCAGGGGACGAACACTGAAGCTTTCTTT. The V gene is TRBV6-2 or TRBV6-3, the J gene TRBJ1-1; the D gene is possibly TRBD1 (6 bases). The germline V gene has CDR1 MNHEY and CDR2 SVGEGT. The CDR3 has 14 amino acids. V was pared by 6 bases and J by 1 base, with 12 bases between.

This clone is a singleton in its sample. This chain connects TRBV29-1 to TRBJ1-1; D may be TRBD1 (5 bases). V lost 7 bases, J lost 5 bases, and 11 bases lay in between. Germline loops: CDR1 SQVTM, CDR2 ANQGSEA. The CDR3 is 11 amino acids. The CDR3 loop is CSGQEGTEAFF. Here the CDR3 DNA reads TGCAGCGGCCAGGAGGGGACTGAAGCTTTCTTT.

J is TRBJ2-7 and V is TRBV27; D unresolved. This CDR3 is 16 amino acids long. Per germline, CDR1 MNHEY and CDR2 SMNVEV (reference sequence). V lost 0 bases, J lost 2 bases, and 14 bases lay in between. The CDR3 loop is CASSLSLAGSPYEQYF. CDR3 sequence (DNA): TGTGCCAGCAGTTTATCTTTGGCAGGTAGTCCCTACGAGCAGTACTTC.

The rearrangement joins TRBV5-4 to TRBJ2-5; the D is unclear. The CDR3 has 14 residues. With 0 bases removed from V and 5 bases from J, the gap between germline ends came to 11 bases. Germline assignment: CDR1 SGHNT and CDR2 YYREEE (reference sequence). CDR3 nucleotide sequence: TGTGCCAGCAGCTTGGCCGGAGTTGGGGAGACCCAGTACTTC. Its protein is CASSLAGVGETQYF.

V is TRBV19 and J is TRBJ1-3; weak D call: TRBD1 (5 bases). V lost 0 bases and J lost 2, with 8 bases in between. CDR1 LNHDA and CDR2 SQIVND come from the germline V gene (reference sequence). The CDR3 spans 15 residues. CDR3 bases: TGTGCCAGTAGTATAGATAGGGGCGCTGGAAACACCATATATTTT. This codes for CASSIDRGAGNTIYF.

This sequence joins TRBV6-5 and TRBJ2-3; the D gene is possibly TRBD2 (7 bases). V dropped 5 bases and J dropped 10 bases, with 16 bases sitting between them. This CDR3 is 13 amino acids long. Germline assignment: CDR1 MNHEY and CDR2 SVGAGI. The chain's CDR3 is CASSRTEGGAQYF. In DNA, the CDR3 is TGTGCCAGCAGTCGGACGGAAGGGGGGGCGCAGTATTTT.

The chain uses TRBV7-2 and TRBJ1-4, with D maybe TRBD1 (6 bases). The V gene's germline CDR1 is SGHTA and CDR2 FQGNSA. The V gene lost 3 bases and the J gene lost 8 bases, with 13 bases spanning the gap. This CDR3 has 14 residues. In nucleotides, the CDR3 is TGTGCCAGCAGCTTGCGGGGGGCGGGAGAAAAACTGTTTTTT. This codes for CASSLRGAGEKLFF.

This clone turned up a few times. Additional DNA sequences in this sample encode the identical CDR3. The chain uses TRBV28 and TRBJ1-5; 8 bases are shared with TRBD1. V was clipped by 6 bases and J by 5 bases; unmatched bases: 6. The CDR3 covers 14 residues. CDR1 and CDR2 (germline): MDHEN, SYDVKM. The CDR3, as DNA: TGTGCCAGCAGCCCAGGACAGGGTCATCAGCCCCAGCATTTT. Translation: CASSPGQGHQPQHF.

This chain links TRBV5-1 with TRBJ1-1; a weak D match, TRBD1 (5 bases). This CDR3 is built from 13 residues. Germline values: CDR1 SGHRS, CDR2 YFSETQ. V lost 4 bases, J lost 4 bases, and 11 bases lay in between. The CDR3 region is CASSPWGGTEAFF. CDR3 in DNA: TGCGCCAGCAGCCCCTGGGGGGGCACTGAAGCTTTCTTT.

This clone occurred once. The chain recombines TRBV28 with TRBJ2-1; maybe TRBD2 (6 bases). From germline, CDR1 is MDHEN and CDR2 SYDVKM. The CDR3 covers 15 residues. Trimming removed 7 bases at V and 7 bases at J, with 20 bases between. The CDR3 DNA reads as TGTGCCAGCAACTTCCCAAGCGTGGGGGGTAATGAGCAGTTCTTC. Amino acid sequence: CASNFPSVGGNEQFF.

The V gene is TRBV2, the J gene TRBJ1-4; TRBD1 matches 10 bases. Trimming cost V 8 bases and J 8 bases; bases outside gene matches: 8. This CDR3 has 14 residues. CDR1 SNHLY and CDR2 FYNNEI come from the germline V gene. The CDR3 protein is CASLRQGASEKLFF. The CDR3 coding sequence is TGTGCCAGCCTACGACAGGGGGCCTCGGAAAAACTGTTTTTT.

This sequence joins TRBV9 and TRBJ2-2; maybe TRBD1 (6 bases). V gave up 9 bases and J gave up 0 bases, with 12 bases separating them. Germline loops: CDR1 SGDLS, CDR2 YYNGEE. This CDR3 is built from 14 residues. The CDR3 here is CATNGDTNTGELFF. As DNA, the CDR3 is TGTGCCACAAATGGGGACACGAACACCGGGGAGCTGTTTTTT.

J is TRBJ2-7 and V is TRBV28; D is perhaps TRBD1 (7 bases). V was trimmed by 11 bases and J by 7 bases, leaving 15 bases between them. Looked up from germline, CDR1 is MDHEN and CDR2 is SYDVKM. The CDR3 extends over 11 amino acids. In nucleotides, the CDR3 is TGTGCCCACAGGGGACTGGGTGAGCAGTACTTC. It is translated as CAHRGLGEQYF.

The chain combines TRBV5-5 with TRBJ1-1; tentative D call: TRBD1 (6 bases). The CDR3 sequence is 15 residues long. V was cut by 2 bases and J by 4 bases, with 15 bases left in between. Germline CDR1 reads SGHKS; CDR2 reads YYEKEE (reference sequence). This chain's CDR3 is CASSLANRESTEAFF. For the CDR3, the DNA is TGTGCCAGCAGCTTAGCTAACAGGGAATCCACTGAAGCTTTCTTT. The whole variable domain, remainder taken from reference TRBV5-5 and TRBJ1-1, is DAGVTQSPTHLIKTRGQQVTLRCSPISGHKSVSWYQQVLGQGPQFIFQYYEKEERGRGNFPDRFSARQFPNYSSELNVNALLLGDSALYLCASSLANRESTEAFFGQGTRLTVV.

The chain uses TRBV11-3 and TRBJ2-1; 8 bases map to TRBD2. Germline V gene sequence: CDR1 SGHNT, CDR2 YENEEA. The CDR3 loop spans 14 amino acids. The ends lost 1 base at V and 8 bases at J; junction bases unmatched: 4. The CDR3 is CASSLAGGSYEQFF. CDR3 nucleotides: TGTGCCAGCAGCTTAGCGGGGGGGTCTTATGAGCAGTTCTTC.

V gene TRBV6-6 combines with J gene TRBJ1-1; a weak D match, TRBD1 (6 bases). Trimming left V 6 bases short and J 1 base short, with 12 bases between. The CDR3 totals 14 residues. Germline assignment: CDR1 MNHNY and CDR2 SVGAGI (reference sequence). The CDR3 here is CASRMGGANTEAFF. DNA of the CDR3: TGTGCCAGCAGGATGGGGGGGGCGAACACTGAAGCTTTCTTT.

This clone showed up just once. The chain links TRBV18 to TRBJ1-1; possibly TRBD1 for D (5 bases). The CDR3 is made up of 15 amino acids. In germline, CDR1 is KGHSH, CDR2 LQKENI. The V end was cut by 0 bases, the J end by 4 bases, with 12 bases between. The CDR3, as DNA: TGTGCCAGCTCACCACCGGTGGGGGGAGGCACTGAAGCTTTCTTT. As protein: CASSPPVGGGTEAFF.

V and J are TRBV2 and TRBJ2-7; 7 bases line up with TRBD1. Germline CDR1 and CDR2: SNHLY and FYNNEI. V trimming: 5 bases; J trimming: 3 bases; junction bases outside the gene matches: 7. This CDR3 contains 14 residues. DNA of the CDR3: TGTGCCAGCAGTCCCCCGGGACAGAGCTACGAGCAGTACTTC. Translated: CASSPPGQSYEQYF.

This chain's CDR3 is CASSTRQGESYEQYF. The CDR3 coding sequence is TGTGCCAGCAGTACCCGACAGGGGGAGAGCTACGAGCAGTACTTC. The chain couples TRBV6-5 to TRBJ2-7, with 9 positions matching TRBD1. With 5 bases clipped from V and 3 bases from J, the junction kept 8 bases outside the gene matches. Germline CDR1 and CDR2: MNHEY and SVGAGI. The CDR3 consists of 15 residues.

The CDR3 loop reads CASSQEVGTASGYTF. Here the CDR3 DNA reads TGCGCCAGCAGCCAAGAGGTTGGGACAGCCAGTGGCTACACCTTC. The rearrangement joins TRBV4-3 to TRBJ1-2; 7 nucleotides agree with TRBD1. CDR3 length: 15 residues. Germline-derived CDR1 and CDR2 are LGHNA and YSLEER. The junction had 8 bases not matched to a gene; V was cut back by 0 bases and J by 7 bases.

A few counts support this clone. The rearrangement links TRBV5-5 to TRBJ2-7; D possibly corresponds to TRBD1 (6 bases). V lost 1 base and J 3 bases, leaving 14 bases between the germline ends. The CDR3 runs 15 residues. Per germline, CDR1 SGHKS and CDR2 YYEKEE (reference sequence). The CDR3 nucleotides read TGTGCCAGCAGCTTGACAGGCTCCAGGGGCTACGAGCAGTACTTC. Translated: CASSLTGSRGYEQYF. The whole variable domain, filled in from reference TRBV5-5 and TRBJ2-7, reads DAGVTQSPTHLIKTRGQQVTLRCSPISGHKSVSWYQQVLGQGPQFIFQYYEKEERGRGNFPDRFSARQFPNYSSELNVNALLLGDSALYLCASSLTGSRGYEQYFGPGTRLTVT.

V gene TRBV3-1 (or the pseudogene TRBV3-2) combines with J gene TRBJ2-3, with D perhaps TRBD2 (7 bases). Germline CDR1 reads LGHDT; CDR2 reads YNNKEL (reference sequence). The CDR3 has 17 amino acids. Trimming left V 8 bases short and J 4 bases short, with 25 bases between. In DNA, the CDR3 is TGTGCCAGCTCTTGGGGGGGCCAGCTCCCTCCCGCAGATACGCAGTATTTT. Protein sequence: CASSWGGQLPPADTQYF.

This clone has a single count. The genes are TRBV6-1 and TRBJ1-4, with TRBD1 identical over 7 bases. The CDR3 consists of 16 residues. The germline V gene has CDR1 MNHNS and CDR2 SASEGT. The V segment lost 4 bases and the J segment 1 base; nucleotides outside the gene matches: 6. The CDR3 DNA reads TGTGCCAGCAGTGTGAGAAGACAGGGAACTAATGAAAAACTGTTTTTT. It yields the protein CASSVRRQGTNEKLFF.

This sequence joins TRBV5-1 and TRBJ1-5; 7 bases map to TRBD1. Germline values: CDR1 SGHRS, CDR2 YFSETQ. V was clipped by 4 bases and J by 5 bases; unmatched bases: 6. The CDR3 is 14 amino acids. The chain's CDR3 is CASSRNQGDQPQHF. The CDR3 region has the DNA TGCGCCAGCAGCCGAAACCAGGGGGATCAGCCCCAGCATTTT.

This rearrangement joins TRBV29-1 to TRBJ2-1; 8 nucleotides line up with TRBD2. CDR3 length: 12 amino acids. Germline-derived CDR1 and CDR2 are SQVTM and ANQGSEA. Unmatched junction bases numbered 8, after V lost 7 bases and J lost 9 bases. The chain's CDR3 is CSGGTSWVEQFF. CDR3 nucleotide sequence: TGCAGCGGCGGGACTAGTTGGGTTGAGCAGTTCTTC.

J is TRBJ1-6 and V is TRBV5-1; D unclear. V gave up 3 bases and J gave up 5 bases, with 18 bases separating them. The germline gives CDR1 SGHRS, CDR2 YFSETQ. This CDR3 region has 17 residues. CDR3: CASSSGPAQIDNSPLHF. The CDR3 DNA reads TGCGCCAGCAGCTCTGGGCCAGCACAAATAGATAATTCACCCCTCCACTTT. Using reference TRBV5-1 and TRBJ1-6 for the parts outside the CDR3, the full variable domain is KAGVTQTPRYLIKTRGQQVTLSCSPISGHRSVSWYQQTPGQGLQFLFEYFSETQRNKGNFPGRFSGRQFSNSRSEMNVSTLELGDSALYLCASSSGPAQIDNSPLHFGNGTRLTVT.

The genes are TRBV19 and TRBJ2-5, with 8 bases fitting TRBD2. The CDR3 is 15 amino acids. In germline, CDR1 is LNHDA, CDR2 SQIVND (reference sequence). V lost 4 bases and J lost 4; bases outside the gene matches: 8. The DNA of the CDR3 is TGTGCCAGTAGTACCACCGGGACTAGTTTAGAGACCCAGTACTTC. Protein: CASSTTGTSLETQYF.